This record covers a single TCR beta chain. V was pared by 11 bases and J by 5 bases, with 8 bases of the junction left unmatched. The CDR3 covers 14 residues. CDR1 is KGHDR and CDR2 is SFDVKD in the germline V gene. These data come from a study of blood T cell repertoires in COVID-19. About the study: COVID-19 samples, acute and convalescent, were from the United States, Italy and Spain. PBMCs, B-cell-depleted T cells, or T cells provided the cDNA or gDNA that made up the material.

The repertoire was sequenced with immunoSEQ multiplex PCR; TCRdb's copy has only in-frame clones and lacks some. This table holds under 300,000 clones, 70% to 90% found once. The receptor was isolated from a woman aged 40 to 50 who had recovered from COVID-19. V and J are TRBV24-1 and TRBJ2-1; the match to TRBD2 covers 10 bases. Sequences were obtained from peripheral blood. CDR3 DNA: TGTGCCAGTGCTCTAGCGGGAGTCAACAATGAGCAGTTCTTC. This codes for CASALAGVNNEQFF.